The 21 T cell receptor beta chains below come from one sample, sequenced in a study of T cells in Graves' hyperthyroidism and ophthalmopathy. RNA transcripts were the template for amplifying TCR beta CDR3 regions. The study used the HTBI primer set for a first-round RT-PCR of the TCR CDR3. TCRdb called the multiplex PCR reads again in MiXCR, with one record for every CDR3 protein. The sample shows hundreds of thousands of distinct CDR3 sequences, about 15% of them seen only once. Sequenced: blood. These receptors originate from a middle-aged woman with Graves' ophthalmopathy.

J is TRBJ1-1 and V is TRBV19; the match to TRBD1 covers 9 bases. The CDR3 is 15 residues long. V lost 2 bases and J lost 0; bases outside the gene matches: 1. The germline CDR1 and CDR2 sequences are LNHDA and SQIVND (reference sequence). The CDR3 region is CASSIRTGVNTEAFF. For the CDR3, the DNA is TGTGCCAGTAGTATAAGGACAGGGGTGAACACTGAAGCTTTCTTT.

This clonotype has just a few counts. The gene calls are TRBV12-3 or TRBV12-4 and TRBJ1-5, with a weak D call TRBD1 (6 bases). V was shortened by 2 bases and J by 2 bases, with 31 bases between the two germline ends. The CDR3 has 22 amino acids. The CDR3: CASSLLLRFQTGRTKGNQPQHF. CDR3 sequence (DNA): TGTGCCAGCAGTTTACTGTTGCGGTTTCAGACAGGCAGAACGAAAGGCAATCAGCCCCAGCATTTT.

The chain has TRBV29-1 and TRBJ2-6; a possible D gene is TRBD1 (6 bases). CDR3 length equals 16 residues. The ends were cut back, 2 bases at V and 4 bases at J, with 15 bases in the middle. The germline V gene has CDR1 SQVTM and CDR2 ANQGSEA. The CDR3: CSVESNRVLGANVLTF. The CDR3 nucleotides are TGCAGCGTTGAATCCAACAGGGTGCTCGGGGCCAACGTCCTGACTTTC.

Ten or more counts support this clonotype. The chain combines TRBV19 with TRBJ1-3, with D possibly being TRBD1 (5 bases). Germline V CDR1 and CDR2: LNHDA, SQIVND (reference sequence). There are 11 residues in the CDR3. Trimming left V 3 bases short and J 16 bases short, with 13 bases between. This CDR3 reads CASSMGPAAYF. The CDR3 DNA is TGTGCCAGTAGTATGGGACCGGCTGCTTATTTT.

The chain carries TRBV6-1 and TRBJ1-1; D unclear. V lost 6 bases to trimming and J lost 8 bases, with 22 bases between them. Germline V lookup: CDR1 MNHNS, CDR2 SASEGT. CDR3 size: 15 residues. For the CDR3, the DNA is TGTGCCAGCAGGCTTCGGGTCTCGGACCTATTCGAAGCTTTCTTT. It yields the protein CASRLRVSDLFEAFF.

This clonotype was seen ten or more times. The rearrangement joins TRBV10-3 to TRBJ2-2; D is uncertain. The germline V and J ends were trimmed by 4 bases and 2 bases, with 8 bases remaining between them. The CDR3 sequence is 14 residues long. Germline assignment: CDR1 ENHRY and CDR2 SYGVKD. The CDR3 region is CAISGVDNTGELFF. CDR3 in DNA: TGTGCCATCAGTGGAGTGGATAACACCGGGGAGCTGTTTTTT.

Only a few counts were recorded for this clonotype. The chain employs TRBV12-3 or TRBV12-4 and TRBJ1-5, with D uncertain. CDR3 length: 14 residues. V dropped 5 bases and J dropped 1 base, with 9 bases sitting between them. CDR3 loop: CASSHGWSNQPQHF. DNA for the CDR3: TGTGCCAGCAGTCACGGGTGGAGCAATCAGCCCCAGCATTTT.

The sample holds many counts of this clonotype. The rearrangement uses TRBV6-2 or TRBV6-3 and TRBJ1-2, with 7 bases identical to TRBD1. J lost 0 bases, V lost 4 bases, and 8 bases had no gene match. The CDR3 spans 16 residues. Per the germline V gene, CDR1 is MNHEY and CDR2 is SVGEGT. The CDR3 nucleotides are TGTGCCAGCAGTTCGCTCCGGGACAGAGCTAACTATGGCTACACCTTC. It encodes CASSSLRDRANYGYTF.

The sample holds many counts of this clonotype. The chain couples TRBV28 to TRBJ2-7; TRBD2 matches at 7 bases. The germline CDR1 and CDR2 sequences are MDHEN and SYDVKM. This CDR3 contains 13 residues. V shed 3 bases, J shed 6 bases, and the junction held 5 bases outside the gene matches. The chain's CDR3 is CASSLPPGGEQYF. The CDR3 DNA sequence: TGTGCCAGCAGTTTGCCCCCGGGGGGCGAGCAGTACTTC.

The chain employs TRBV20-1 and TRBJ2-7; tentative D call: TRBD2 (5 bases). V was cut by 0 bases and J by 5 bases, with 11 bases left in between. Per the germline V gene, CDR1 is DFQATT and CDR2 is SNEGSKA (reference sequence). The CDR3 length is 13 residues. DNA for the CDR3: TGCAGTGCTAGAGATCGAGGGCTCCACGAGCAGTACTTC. Residues: CSARDRGLHEQYF.

In this sample, this clonotype turned up many times. The genes are TRBV28 and TRBJ1-6; D perhaps matches TRBD1 (5 bases). V gave up 4 bases and J gave up 3 bases, with 16 bases separating them. This CDR3 comprises 17 residues. CDR1 MDHEN and CDR2 SYDVKM come from the germline V gene. This chain's CDR3 is CASSYGAGYGYNSPLHF. CDR3 sequence (DNA): TGTGCCAGCAGTTACGGTGCAGGGTACGGCTATAATTCACCCCTCCACTTT.

The V and J genes are TRBV7-2 and TRBJ2-7; 9 bases fit TRBD1. The CDR3 has 15 residues. V trimming: 5 bases; J trimming: 3 bases; junction bases outside the gene matches: 8. The germline gives CDR1 SGHTA, CDR2 FQGNSA. The CDR3 DNA reads TGTGCCAGCAGCCAGACGAGGACAGGGGACTACGAGCAGTACTTC. This gives the protein CASSQTRTGDYEQYF.

This clonotype was observed a handful of times. The rearrangement joins TRBV12-3 or TRBV12-4 to TRBJ2-2; 8 bases agree with TRBD2. The J segment lost 4 bases and the V segment lost 2 bases, leaving 6 bases of the junction unmatched. The CDR3 has 16 amino acids. The CDR3 nucleotides read TGTGCCAGCAGTTTAAGGAGGGGACTAGGCACCGGGGAGCTGTTTTTT. The encoded protein is CASSLRRGLGTGELFF.

This clonotype appeared a few times. CDR3 protein: CASSPSETGDGYTF. CDR3 DNA sequence: TGCGCCAGCAGCCCGAGCGAGACAGGGGATGGCTACACCTTC. The chain couples TRBV5-1 to TRBJ1-2, with 8 bases that match TRBD1. Looked up from germline, CDR1 is SGHRS and CDR2 is YFSETQ. The CDR3 extends over 14 amino acids. Germline trimming cut 4 bases from V and 6 bases from J; bases unmatched to any gene: 8.

This clonotype appeared many times. The chain has TRBV7-2 and TRBJ1-6; no clear D. CDR1 and CDR2 from the germline V gene are SGHTA and FQGNSA. V lost 1 base to trimming and J lost 8 bases, with 12 bases between them. The CDR3 runs 15 residues. CDR3 coding DNA: TGTGCCAGCAGCTTAGAGGGTCGGTGGTATTCACCCCTCCACTTT. The encoded protein is CASSLEGRWYSPLHF.

The chain recombines TRBV30 with TRBJ1-2; no definite D call. The CDR3 covers 14 residues. Germline V CDR1 and CDR2: GTSNPN, SVGIG (reference sequence). The V gene lost 0 bases and the J gene lost 8 bases, with 16 bases spanning the gap. CDR3 region: CAWSVHPREGGYTF. The CDR3 nucleotides are TGTGCCTGGAGTGTACATCCCCGGGAAGGAGGCTACACCTTC.

This clonotype has a count of ten or more. This sequence joins TRBV19 and TRBJ1-2, with 8 bases lining up with TRBD1. The CDR3 covers 16 residues. Per the germline V gene, CDR1 is LNHDA and CDR2 is SQIVND (reference sequence). V lost 1 base to trimming and J lost 4 bases; unmatched junction nucleotides: 8. DNA for the CDR3: TGTGCCAGTAGTATAGCCTTGGGACAGGTATTCTATGGCTACACCTTC. Translating gives CASSIALGQVFYGYTF.

The sample holds many counts of this clonotype. The chain combines TRBV29-1 with TRBJ1-1; D perhaps matches TRBD1 (5 bases). Deletions cut 0 bases from V and 6 bases from J, with 11 bases between. The CDR3 runs 13 residues. CDR1 is SQVTM, CDR2 ANQGSEA, per germline. CDR3: CSVEDGGNAEAFF. The CDR3 bases are TGCAGCGTTGAAGATGGGGGAAACGCTGAAGCTTTCTTT.

This clonotype was observed at least ten times. The rearrangement uses TRBV27 and TRBJ2-2, with 10 nucleotides matching TRBD1. Trimming cost V 6 bases and J 5 bases; bases outside gene matches: 18. Germline lookup yields CDR1 MNHEY and CDR2 SMNVEV (reference sequence). CDR3 length: 19 residues. The CDR3 sequence: CASSARETGGLMRTGELFF. CDR3 in DNA: TGTGCCAGCAGCGCCCGGGAGACAGGGGGCCTGATGAGGACCGGGGAGCTGTTTTTT.

Points on this clonotype: Given a much more abundant clone one base away, this may be a read error. The V and J genes are TRBV28 and TRBJ2-4, with D perhaps being TRBD1 or TRBD2 (7 bases each). Germline lookup yields CDR1 MDHEN and CDR2 SYDVKM. There are 16 residues in the CDR3. The CDR3 spells CASNPRGGRSKNIRYF. The CDR3 bases are TGTGCCAGCAATCCCAGGGGGGGAAGATCCAAAAACATTCGGTACTTC.

The genes are TRBV6-7 and TRBJ2-3; D is ambiguous. TRBV6-7 is assigned to the ORF class and has an uncertain function. The CDR3 loop spans 9 amino acids. Trimming pared 9 bases from V and 5 bases from J, leaving 3 bases between. CDR3 sequence reads: CARRDTQYF. As DNA, the CDR3 is TGTGCCAGAAGAGATACGCAGTATTTT.